This T cell receptor (beta chain) was identified during a study of CD8+ T cells in alopecia areata. Study at large: Oral tofacitinib (5 to 10 mg twice daily) was administered to treated patients. Study results and caveats: Among the top 100, expanded CD8+ clones were significantly decreased by tofacitinib, as was scalp clonality. Persistence in scalp and blood during tofacitinib was observed for many expanded lesional clones. Normal-skin resident alphabeta T cells also appear among scalp sample sequences.

Extracted from the samples, RNA was reverse transcribed into cDNA to serve as the sequencing template. TCRdb's table, derived via immunoSEQ multiplex PCR, lists solely in-frame clones and lacks some. The sample lists 10,000 to 15,000 clones; 65% to 70% were seen once. CDR3 length: 14 amino acids. V was cut by 4 bases and J by 4 bases, with 11 bases left in between. CDR1 is MNHNY and CDR2 is SVGAGI in the germline V gene (reference sequence). Treatment meaning: oral pan-JAK inhibitor, 5-10 mg twice daily. Peripheral blood and lesional scalp punch biopsies came from alopecia areata patients. A word on this clone: Its antigen is unknown.

This receptor was obtained from a human donor with alopecia areata. The sequencing here drew on skin, taken at week 4, from a patient treated with tofacitinib. This chain joins TRBV6-6 and TRBJ1-3; D ambiguous. The CDR3: CASSSTGTGNTIYF. CDR3 sequence (DNA): TGTGCCAGCAGTTCCACGGGTACGGGAAACACCATATATTTT.